This T cell receptor beta chain appears in the sequencing data of a study of blood T cells in healthy people across ages. Study-level findings and limits: A greater number of naive CD4+ cells and higher diversity distinguished long-lived donors from aged donors.

A note on this clonotype: Antigen unknown.

Germline-derived CDR1 and CDR2 are SGHRS and YFSETQ. This CDR3 has 16 amino acids. For the second PCR, which ran for about 7 to 11 cycles, a sample-barcoded 5' primer and a J-beta primer mix were used. From the 5' RACE reads, TCRdb called clonotypes with MiXCR, one entry per CDR3 protein. The table includes about 590,000 distinct CDR3 sequences, around 31% detected once. The V call is TRBV5-1, the J call TRBJ2-7; D might be TRBD2 (7 bases). The J call is doubtful: the DNA matches TRBJ2-5 better. Input material: blood. This clonotype originated in a woman older than 75 in good health. The CDR3: CASSSQTQGGGETQYF. CDR3 coding DNA: TGCGCCAGCAGCTCACAAACACAGGGAGGGGGAGAGACCCAGTACTTC.